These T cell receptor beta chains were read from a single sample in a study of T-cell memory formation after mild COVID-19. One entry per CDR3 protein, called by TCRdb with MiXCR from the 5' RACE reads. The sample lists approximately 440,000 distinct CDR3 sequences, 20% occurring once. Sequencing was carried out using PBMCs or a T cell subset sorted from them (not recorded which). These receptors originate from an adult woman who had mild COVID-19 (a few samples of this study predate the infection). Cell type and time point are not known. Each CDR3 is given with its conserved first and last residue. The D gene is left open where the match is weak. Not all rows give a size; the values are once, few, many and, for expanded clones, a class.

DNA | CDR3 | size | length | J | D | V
TGCAGCGTTGAAGATCGATGGAGGGCCGGGACTGAAGCTTTCTTT | CSVEDRWRAGTEAFF | few | 15 | TRBJ1-1 | . | TRBV29-1
TGTGCCAGCAGCTCCCTTGCTAGCGGGCCTTCAGATACGCAGTATTTT | CASSSLASGPSDTQYF | once | 16 | TRBJ2-3 | TRBD2 | TRBV7-6
TGTGCCAGCAGCTCAATAAGAATGAACGAGCAGTACTTC | CASSSIRMNEQYF | few | 13 | TRBJ2-7 | . | TRBV11-2
TGTGCCAGCAGTCCTCCTCCGTCGGCGGGACAAGAGACCCAGTACTTC | CASSPPPSAGQETQYF | few | 16 | TRBJ2-5 | . | TRBV12-3/TRBV12-4
TGTGCCAGCAGCCAAGATACACTAGCGGGAGGAGGTCGGGAGACCCAGTACTTC | CASSQDTLAGGGRETQYF | . | 18 | TRBJ2-5 | TRBD2 | TRBV4-2
TGTGCCAGCAGAATCCTGGGGATCACTGAAGCTTTCTTT | CASRILGITEAFF | . | 13 | TRBJ1-1 | . | TRBV27
TGTGCCAGCAGCCCTCCCCGGGCGCGGGGCTACACCTTC | CASSPPRARGYTF | . | 13 | TRBJ1-2 | . | TRBV7-9
TGTGCCAGCTCACCGCTTCTAGAAACTGAAGCTTTCTTT | CASSPLLETEAFF | once | 13 | TRBJ1-1 | . | TRBV18
TGCGCCAGCAGCGAACCAGGGGGCTACGAGCAGTACTTC | CASSEPGGYEQYF | . | 13 | TRBJ2-7 | TRBD1 | TRBV5-1
TGTGCCAGCAGTTACCCCAGGGCGGGGTCCTATGGCTACACCTTC | CASSYPRAGSYGYTF | few | 15 | TRBJ1-2 | . | TRBV6-2/TRBV6-3
TGCGCCAGCAGCTCACCGGGACAGAACTACGAGCAGTACTTC | CASSSPGQNYEQYF | . | 14 | TRBJ2-7 | TRBD1 | TRBV5-1
TGTGCCTGGAGTACAGGGTTCTATGAGCAGTTCTTC | CAWSTGFYEQFF | . | 12 | TRBJ2-1 | . | TRBV30
TGTGCCAGCACCTCGACAGGGTATTACGAGCAGTACTTC | CASTSTGYYEQYF | . | 13 | TRBJ2-7 | TRBD1 | TRBV28
TGTGCCAGCAGCGCTCCGGGACAGGGGGCCAATGAGCAGTTCTTC | CASSAPGQGANEQFF | . | 15 | TRBJ2-1 | TRBD1 | TRBV7-3
TGTGCCAGCAGTGCGGGACAGGGGGCTATTGAGCAGTTCTTC | CASSAGQGAIEQFF | few | 14 | TRBJ2-1 | TRBD1 | TRBV2
TGCGCCAGCAGCTTGCGGGAACGGATGGGCACTGAAGCTTTCTTT | CASSLRERMGTEAFF | few | 15 | TRBJ1-1 | . | TRBV5-1
TGTGCCACCAGTGATCCCCGGGACGCAGGCTCGGATACGCAGTATTTT | CATSDPRDAGSDTQYF | few | 16 | TRBJ2-3 | . | TRBV24-1
TGTGCCAGCCGTCCGGGGACAGGGGGCATGGACATTCAGTACTTC | CASRPGTGGMDIQYF | . | 15 | TRBJ2-4 | TRBD1 | TRBV3-1
TGTGCCACCGGACCCTATCAAGAGACCCAGTACTTC | CATGPYQETQYF | . | 12 | TRBJ2-5 | . | TRBV27
TGCGCCACAATGATCGGGAGTAACACCGGGGAGCTGTTTTTT | CATMIGSNTGELFF | . | 14 | TRBJ2-2 | . | TRBV5-1
TGTGCCAGCAGGTTAAGCGGGAATCCTGGGGCCAACGTCCTGACTTTC | CASRLSGNPGANVLTF | few | 16 | TRBJ2-6 | TRBD2 | TRBV7-3